These T cell receptor beta chains were read from a single sample in a study of OX40 agonist ivuxolimab in advanced cancers. Sequenced by immunoSEQ multiplex PCR; TCRdb stores in-frame clones only, minus some. The table records approximately 60,000 clones, more than 65% of them present only once. This specimen consisted of CD4+ or CD8+ T cells sorted from blood, obtained in a trial of the OX40 agonist ivuxolimab. The receptors were sampled from an adult with an advanced solid tumor such as melanoma, head and neck, liver or kidney cancer. Each CDR3 is given with its conserved first and last residue.

cdr3_aa	j_call	v_call
CASSQFGGLAGPTDTQYF	TRBJ2-3	TRBV28
CASSTAWGSTEAFF	TRBJ1-1	TRBV27
CASSPDSLMNTEAFF	TRBJ1-1	TRBV18
CATSKGQGIGELFF	TRBJ2-2	TRBV15
CASSRIETGVFGAFF	TRBJ1-1	TRBV6-5
CASSARQGDGYTF	TRBJ1-2	TRBV7-9
CASSYKYTGGANEKLFF	TRBJ1-4	TRBV11-2
CAWSVGWGTEAFF	TRBJ1-1	TRBV30
CAWSGDPRGQFF	TRBJ2-1	TRBV30
CASSLNGRTYEQYF	TRBJ2-7	TRBV5-1
CASSQRQGATNTEAFF	TRBJ1-1	TRBV4-3
CASSPSGQAVGYTF	TRBJ1-2	TRBV6-5
CASSPSSGHLEAFF	TRBJ1-1	TRBV9
CASSDRDRVFEAFF	TRBJ1-1	TRBV19
CASSVWGQETEAFF	TRBJ1-1	TRBV6-1
CASSPAGGVSRQFF	TRBJ2-1	TRBV7-8
CAISSEGTSGSRETQYF	TRBJ2-5	TRBV10-3
CASSLGTTQETQYF	TRBJ2-5	TRBV19
CASSRNDRNYGYTF	TRBJ1-2	TRBV6-1
CASTAGQVNTEAFF	TRBJ1-1	TRBV7-2
CASSTIPGDYEQYF	TRBJ2-7	TRBV5-1
CASSLAKTSAVLGDEQFF	TRBJ2-1	TRBV5-1
CASSQRTGPGETQYF	TRBJ2-5	TRBV4-1
CASSGPYDTEAFF	TRBJ1-1	TRBV10-1
CAWSVLGGMEKLFF	TRBJ1-4	TRBV30
CASRPTISSGNTIYF	TRBJ1-3	TRBV6-5
CAWNRGTGKTKLFF	TRBJ1-4	TRBV30
CASSPTGSRSYEQYF	TRBJ2-7	TRBV4-1
CASSLIQGVAGELFF	TRBJ2-2	TRBV5-5
CATSRSAGGRETQYF	TRBJ2-5	TRBV15
CGVVAGGVTDTQYF	TRBJ2-3	TRBV29-1
CASFFQGAAGYTF	TRBJ1-2	TRBV19
CASSLIPNTGELFF	TRBJ2-2	TRBV5-4
CASSLAGGRNTEAFF	TRBJ1-1	TRBV7-9
CASSGTATTQVYNEQFF	TRBJ2-1	TRBV11-3
CASSSPRLAGGPGDTQYF	TRBJ2-3	TRBV27
CASTSDSNTEAFF	TRBJ1-1	TRBV2
CASSSPKTGGETQYF	TRBJ2-5	TRBV28
CASIYGPSGGAEDTQYF	TRBJ2-3	TRBV2
CASSLGLAGVSYEQYF	TRBJ2-7	TRBV5-1
CASSLTGPNGYTF	TRBJ1-2	TRBV5-1
CASSLGEAYGYTF	TRBJ1-2	TRBV5-4
CASSPPGSPTQYF	TRBJ2-7	TRBV18
CATSRETGGFNEQYF	TRBJ2-7	TRBV15
CASSSQGQLNTEAFF	TRBJ1-1	TRBV7-2
CATAALTTGEQFF	TRBJ2-1	TRBV7-3
CAISLSGFPTDTQYF	TRBJ2-3	TRBV10-3
CASSLGTLTGRRTQYF	TRBJ2-5	TRBV5-4
CASRGQSNQPQHF	TRBJ1-5	TRBV6-6
CASSPSGEGGYTF	TRBJ1-2	TRBV18
CASSYSTQGGRKKQYF	TRBJ2-7	TRBV6-5
CASSHLGGTGELFF	TRBJ2-2	TRBV14
CASSVQGQNTEAFF	TRBJ1-1	TRBV9
CASSIPGFQETQYF	TRBJ2-5	TRBV19
CASSSFHGTGFYGYTF	TRBJ1-2	TRBV27
CAWSWGGNTEAFF	TRBJ1-1	TRBV30
CASSLEAAGRGNEQFF	TRBJ2-1	TRBV7-6
CASSQTGTAEDYGYTF	TRBJ1-2	TRBV4-1
CASSRDGMNTEAFF	TRBJ1-1	TRBV19
CASREGATGNTIYF	TRBJ1-3	TRBV5-1